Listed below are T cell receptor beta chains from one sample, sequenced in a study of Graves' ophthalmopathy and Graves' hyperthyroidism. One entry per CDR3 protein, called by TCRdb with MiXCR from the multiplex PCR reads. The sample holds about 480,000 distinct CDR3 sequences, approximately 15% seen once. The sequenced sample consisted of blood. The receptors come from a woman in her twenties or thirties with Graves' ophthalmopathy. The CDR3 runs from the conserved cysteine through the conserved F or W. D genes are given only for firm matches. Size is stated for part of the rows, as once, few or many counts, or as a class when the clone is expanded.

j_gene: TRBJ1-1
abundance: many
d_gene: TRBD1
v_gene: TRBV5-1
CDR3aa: CASSLILTGPNTEAFF
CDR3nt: TGCGCCAGCAGCTTGATACTGACAGGGCCGAACACTGAAGCTTTCTTT

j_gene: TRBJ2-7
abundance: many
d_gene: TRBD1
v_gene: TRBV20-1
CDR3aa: CSAPGTGGYEQYF
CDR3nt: TGCAGTGCTCCTGGGACAGGGGGATACGAGCAGTACTTC

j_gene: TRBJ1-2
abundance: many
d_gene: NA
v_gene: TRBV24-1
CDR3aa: CASIRPGHPYGYTF
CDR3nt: TGTGCCTCAATCCGCCCGGGACACCCTTATGGCTACACCTTC

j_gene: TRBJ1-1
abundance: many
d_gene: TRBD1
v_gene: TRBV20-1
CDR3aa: CSATLTGQGATEAFF
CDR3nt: TGCAGTGCTACACTAACCGGACAGGGGGCGACTGAAGCTTTCTTT

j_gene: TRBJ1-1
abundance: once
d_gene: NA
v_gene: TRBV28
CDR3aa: CASNVDSAKIMNTEALF
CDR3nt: TGTGCCAGCAATGTAGACAGCGCCAAAATTATGAACACTGAAGCTCTCTTT

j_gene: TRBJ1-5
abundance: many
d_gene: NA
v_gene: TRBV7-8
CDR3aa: CASRGGRGENQPQHF
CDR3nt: TGTGCCAGCAGGGGGGGGCGAGGGGAGAATCAGCCCCAGCATTTT

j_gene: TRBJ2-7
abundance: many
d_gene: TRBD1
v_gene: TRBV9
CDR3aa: CASSVGTGGGYEQYF
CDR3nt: TGTGCCAGCAGCGTAGGGACAGGGGGTGGCTACGAGCAGTACTTC

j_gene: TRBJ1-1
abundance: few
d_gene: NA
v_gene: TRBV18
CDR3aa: CASSMGHLLNTEAFF
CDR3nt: TGTGCCAGCTCTATGGGACACCTTCTGAACACTGAAGCTTTCTTT

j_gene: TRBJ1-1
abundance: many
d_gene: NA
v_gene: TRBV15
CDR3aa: CATSSLKEGTEAFF
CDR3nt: TGTGCCACCAGCAGCCTAAAAGAAGGCACTGAAGCTTTCTTT

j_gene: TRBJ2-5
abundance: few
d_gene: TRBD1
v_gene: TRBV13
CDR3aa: CASSNVGTDPWETQYF
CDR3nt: TGTGCCAGCAGCAACGTAGGGACAGACCCCTGGGAGACCCAGTACTTC

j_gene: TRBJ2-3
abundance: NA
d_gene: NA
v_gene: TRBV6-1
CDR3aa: CASTPGAFADTQYF
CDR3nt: TGTGCCAGCACCCCAGGAGCGTTTGCAGATACGCAGTATTTT

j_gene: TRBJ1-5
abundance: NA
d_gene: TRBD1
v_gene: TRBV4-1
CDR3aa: CASSLTGRDVGGNQPQHF
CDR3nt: TGCGCCAGCAGCCTGACAGGGCGTGATGTTGGGGGCAATCAGCCCCAGCATTTT

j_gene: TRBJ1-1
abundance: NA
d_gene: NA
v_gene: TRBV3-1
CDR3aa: CASSQVSGGGTEAFF
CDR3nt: TGTGCCAGCAGCCAAGTGTCGGGGGGGGGCACTGAAGCTTTCTTT

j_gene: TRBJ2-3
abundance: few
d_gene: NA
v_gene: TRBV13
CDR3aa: CASSLSGADTQYF
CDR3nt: TGTGCCAGCAGCTTATCGGGGGCAGATACGCAGTATTTT

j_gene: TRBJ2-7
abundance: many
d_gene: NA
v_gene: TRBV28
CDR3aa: CASSFGRETYEQYF
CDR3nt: TGTGCCAGCAGTTTCGGTAGGGAGACCTACGAGCAGTACTTC

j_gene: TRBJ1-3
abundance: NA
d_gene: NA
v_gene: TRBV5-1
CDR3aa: CASRQSPGLGDTIYF
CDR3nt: TGCGCCAGCAGACAGTCCCCCGGCCTCGGGGACACCATATATTTT

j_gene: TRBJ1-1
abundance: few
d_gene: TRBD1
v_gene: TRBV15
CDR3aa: CATSTGDRGNTEAFF
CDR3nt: TGTGCCACCAGCACCGGGGACAGGGGGAACACTGAAGCTTTCTTT

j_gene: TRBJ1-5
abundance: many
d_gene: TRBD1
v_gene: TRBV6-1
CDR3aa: CASSGTGVGNQPQHF
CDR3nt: TGTGCCAGCAGTGGGACAGGGGTGGGCAATCAGCCCCAGCATTTT

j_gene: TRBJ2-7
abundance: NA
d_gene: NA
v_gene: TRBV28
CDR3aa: CASSLRLYGDHEQYF
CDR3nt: TGTGCCAGCAGTTTACGTCTTTATGGAGACCACGAGCAGTACTTC

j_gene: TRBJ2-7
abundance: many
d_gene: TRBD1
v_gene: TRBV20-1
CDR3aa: CSASPGTGAHEQYF
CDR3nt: TGCAGTGCATCCCCCGGGACAGGGGCCCACGAGCAGTACTTC

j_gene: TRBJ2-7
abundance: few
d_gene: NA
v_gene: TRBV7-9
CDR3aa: CASSFPRAEQYF
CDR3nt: TGTGCCAGCAGCTTTCCTCGTGCCGAGCAGTACTTC

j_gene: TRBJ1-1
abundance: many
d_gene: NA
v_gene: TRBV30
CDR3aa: CAWSVAGGTEAFF
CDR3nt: TGTGCCTGGAGTGTAGCCGGGGGCACTGAAGCTTTCTTT

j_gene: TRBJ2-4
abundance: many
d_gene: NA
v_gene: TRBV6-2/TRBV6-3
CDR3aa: CASSPLRVKGSDKNIQYF
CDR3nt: TGTGCCAGCAGCCCCCTTAGGGTAAAGGGAAGTGACAAAAACATTCAGTACTTC

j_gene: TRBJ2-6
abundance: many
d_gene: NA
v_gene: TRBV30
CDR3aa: CAWAGSGANVLTF
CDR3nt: TGTGCCTGGGCAGGCTCTGGGGCCAACGTCCTGACTTTC

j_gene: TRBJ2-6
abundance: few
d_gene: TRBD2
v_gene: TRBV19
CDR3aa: CASSMGGQPGSNVLTF
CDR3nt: TGTGCCAGTAGTATGGGAGGGCAGCCTGGGTCCAACGTCCTGACTTTC